These T cell receptor beta chains were read from a single sample in a study of blood T cell repertoires in COVID-19. This table comes from immunoSEQ multiplex PCR, and its TCRdb copy is limited to in-frame clones, with some not included. The table shows 150,000 to 200,000 clones, with approximately 86% occurring only once. Sequenced sample: peripheral blood. These receptors all stem from a man between 60 and 70 years old with COVID-19, enrolled during active disease. The CDR3 runs from the conserved cysteine through the conserved F or W. Each record gives: J gene, clone size, D gene, V gene, CDR3 DNA, CDR3 protein. D genes are given only for firm matches. Clone sizes are given selectively: once, few, many, or a class where the clone is expanded.

j_gene: TRBJ1-4; abundance: NA; d_gene: NA; v_gene: TRBV15; CDR3nt: TGTGCCACCAGCAGAGATCTCCCGGGGGGAACTAATGAAAAACTGTTTTTT; CDR3aa: CATSRDLPGGTNEKLFF
j_gene: TRBJ1-6; abundance: few; d_gene: NA; v_gene: TRBV20-1; CDR3nt: TGCAGTGCTAGTGGGGGCCCTAATAATTCACCCCTCCACTTT; CDR3aa: CSASGGPNNSPLHF
j_gene: TRBJ2-1; abundance: NA; d_gene: TRBD2; v_gene: TRBV5-5; CDR3nt: TGTGCCAGCAGCTTGGCCACTAGCGGGGTCTACAATGAGCAGTTCTTC; CDR3aa: CASSLATSGVYNEQFF
j_gene: TRBJ1-2; abundance: NA; d_gene: TRBD1; v_gene: TRBV29-1; CDR3nt: TGCAGCGTTGAGACGGACAGGGGACTCTATGGCTACACCTTC; CDR3aa: CSVETDRGLYGYTF
j_gene: TRBJ2-7; abundance: NA; d_gene: NA; v_gene: TRBV6-2/TRBV6-3; CDR3nt: TGTGCCAGCAGCCGCGGGACGGACTCCTACGAGCAGTACTTC; CDR3aa: CASSRGTDSYEQYF
j_gene: TRBJ1-2; abundance: NA; d_gene: NA; v_gene: TRBV5-8; CDR3nt: TGTGCCAGCAGCTGGGACTCGCGAGAGGGCTACACCTTC; CDR3aa: CASSWDSREGYTF
j_gene: TRBJ2-5; abundance: NA; d_gene: TRBD2; v_gene: TRBV7-7; CDR3nt: TGTGCTAGCAGCCTAGCGGGAGAACGGGAGACCCAGTACTTC; CDR3aa: CASSLAGERETQYF
j_gene: TRBJ2-3; abundance: NA; d_gene: NA; v_gene: TRBV13; CDR3nt: TGTGCCAGCAGCCAGGTGGGGGCCCTAAGCACAGATACGCAGTATTTT; CDR3aa: CASSQVGALSTDTQYF
j_gene: TRBJ1-4; abundance: NA; d_gene: NA; v_gene: TRBV28; CDR3nt: TGTGCCAGCCAGTCCCCAGGGGAAAAACTGTTTTTT; CDR3aa: CASQSPGEKLFF
j_gene: TRBJ2-1; abundance: once; d_gene: NA; v_gene: TRBV28; CDR3nt: TGTGCCAGCAGTCTCGGACAGTTCTCCTACAATGAGCAGTTCTTC; CDR3aa: CASSLGQFSYNEQFF
j_gene: TRBJ2-7; abundance: few; d_gene: TRBD2; v_gene: TRBV7-6; CDR3nt: TGTGCCAGCAGCTTACAGGTAGCGGGAATCTACGAGCAGTACTTC; CDR3aa: CASSLQVAGIYEQYF
j_gene: TRBJ2-6; abundance: NA; d_gene: NA; v_gene: TRBV6-5; CDR3nt: TGTGCCAGCACGCAGGCAAGTGGTGGGGCCAACGTCCTGACTTTC; CDR3aa: CASTQASGGANVLTF
j_gene: TRBJ2-2; abundance: NA; d_gene: NA; v_gene: TRBV7-2; CDR3nt: TGTGCCAGCAGCCTACAGTCCCCCCCCGGGGAGCTGTTTTTT; CDR3aa: CASSLQSPPGELFF
j_gene: TRBJ1-5; abundance: NA; d_gene: TRBD1; v_gene: TRBV6-2/TRBV6-3; CDR3nt: TGTGCCAGCAGCGCGATGGACAGGGGCAATCAGCCCCAGCATTTT; CDR3aa: CASSAMDRGNQPQHF
j_gene: TRBJ1-1; abundance: NA; d_gene: TRBD1; v_gene: TRBV7-8; CDR3nt: TGTGCCAGCAGCTTAAGGTCGTTGGGACAGGGAGAAACTGAAGCTTTCTTT; CDR3aa: CASSLRSLGQGETEAFF
j_gene: TRBJ2-6; abundance: NA; d_gene: TRBD1; v_gene: TRBV5-1; CDR3nt: TGCGCCAGCAGCGGGACAGGGGACTCTGGGGCCAACGTCCTGACTTTC; CDR3aa: CASSGTGDSGANVLTF
j_gene: TRBJ2-2; abundance: NA; d_gene: TRBD1; v_gene: TRBV7-3; CDR3nt: TGTGCCAGCAGCTTGAAACCGGGACAGTACACCGGGGAGCTGTTTTTT; CDR3aa: CASSLKPGQYTGELFF
j_gene: TRBJ1-4; abundance: NA; d_gene: NA; v_gene: TRBV7-2; CDR3nt: TGTGCCAGCAGCTTATCAGTTAGCTTGACTAATGAAAAACTGTTTTTT; CDR3aa: CASSLSVSLTNEKLFF
j_gene: TRBJ2-5; abundance: once; d_gene: NA; v_gene: TRBV10-3; CDR3nt: TGTGCCATCAGTGACCATTTAGCAGAGACCCAGTACTTC; CDR3aa: CAISDHLAETQYF
j_gene: TRBJ2-5; abundance: NA; d_gene: TRBD1; v_gene: TRBV6-5; CDR3nt: TGTGCCAGCAGCCGGGACAGGAGTAAAGAGACCCAGTACTTC; CDR3aa: CASSRDRSKETQYF